The TCR beta chain under discussion was sequenced for a study of blood T cell repertoires in COVID-19. TCRdb's table, derived via immunoSEQ multiplex PCR, lists solely in-frame clones and lacks some. The table includes more than 85,000 clones, around 83% detected once. The CDR3 has 12 amino acids. V shed 4 bases, J shed 6 bases, and the junction held 0 bases outside the gene matches. Per germline, CDR1 SQVTM and CDR2 ANQGSEA. The chain joins TRBV29-1 to TRBJ1-5; 10 bases are a match to TRBD1. The source is a man aged 60 to 75 with acute or convalescent COVID-19. What was sequenced was peripheral blood. The CDR3, as DNA: TGCAGCGTTGGACAGGGGGCTCAGCCCCAGCATTTT. It encodes CSVGQGAQPQHF.